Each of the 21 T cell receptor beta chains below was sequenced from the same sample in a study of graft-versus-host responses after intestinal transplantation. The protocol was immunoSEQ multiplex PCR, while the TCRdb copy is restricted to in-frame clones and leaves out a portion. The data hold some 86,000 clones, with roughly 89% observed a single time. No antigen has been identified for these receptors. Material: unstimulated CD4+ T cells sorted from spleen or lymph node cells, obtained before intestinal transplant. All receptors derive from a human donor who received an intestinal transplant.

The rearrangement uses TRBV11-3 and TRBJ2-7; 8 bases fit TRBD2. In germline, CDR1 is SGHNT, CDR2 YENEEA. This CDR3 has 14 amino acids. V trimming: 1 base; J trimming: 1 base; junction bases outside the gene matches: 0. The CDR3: CASSLGGGSYEQYF. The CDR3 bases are TGTGCCAGCAGCTTAGGCGGGGGGTCCTACGAGCAGTACTTC.

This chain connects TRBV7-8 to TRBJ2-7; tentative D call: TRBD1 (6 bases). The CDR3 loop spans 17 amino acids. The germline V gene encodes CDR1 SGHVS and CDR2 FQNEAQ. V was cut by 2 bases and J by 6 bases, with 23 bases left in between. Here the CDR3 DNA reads TGTGCCAGCAGCTTATCCGGGACACTGGACATCTTTGGCGAGCAGTACTTC. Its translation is CASSLSGTLDIFGEQYF.

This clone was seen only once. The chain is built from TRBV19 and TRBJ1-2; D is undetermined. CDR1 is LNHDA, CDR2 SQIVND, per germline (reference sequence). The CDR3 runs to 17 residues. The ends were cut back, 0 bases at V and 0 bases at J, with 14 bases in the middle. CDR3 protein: CASSIDLRSPTNYGYTF. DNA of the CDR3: TGTGCCAGTAGTATAGATCTTCGGTCACCTACTAACTATGGCTACACCTTC.

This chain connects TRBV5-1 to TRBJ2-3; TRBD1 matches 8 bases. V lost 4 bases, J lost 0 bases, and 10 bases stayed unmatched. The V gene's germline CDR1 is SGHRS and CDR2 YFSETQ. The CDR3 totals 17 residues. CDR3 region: CASSHLPGQASTDTQYF. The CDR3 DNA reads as TGCGCCAGCAGCCACCTCCCGGGACAGGCTAGCACAGATACGCAGTATTTT.

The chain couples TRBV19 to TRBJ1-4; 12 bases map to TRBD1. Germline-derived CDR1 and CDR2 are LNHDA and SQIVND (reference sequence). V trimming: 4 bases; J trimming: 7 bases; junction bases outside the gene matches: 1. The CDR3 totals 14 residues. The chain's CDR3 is CASSRDRGPEKLFF. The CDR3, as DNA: TGTGCCAGTAGTAGGGACAGGGGGCCTGAAAAACTGTTTTTT.

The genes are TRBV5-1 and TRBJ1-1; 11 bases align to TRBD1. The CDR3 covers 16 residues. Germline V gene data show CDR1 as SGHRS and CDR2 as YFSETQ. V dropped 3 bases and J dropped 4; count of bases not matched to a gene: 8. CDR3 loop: CASSSGAGTGGTEAFF. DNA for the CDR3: TGCGCCAGCAGCTCGGGAGCCGGGACAGGGGGCACTGAAGCTTTCTTT.

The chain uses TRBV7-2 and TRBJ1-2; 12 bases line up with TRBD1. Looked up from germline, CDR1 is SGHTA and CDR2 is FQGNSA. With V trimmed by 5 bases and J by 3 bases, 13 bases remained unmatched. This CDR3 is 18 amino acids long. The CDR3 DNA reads TGTGCCAGCAGCACCCCCGGGACAGGGGGCGGGAAGGACTATGGCTACACCTTC. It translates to CASSTPGTGGGKDYGYTF.

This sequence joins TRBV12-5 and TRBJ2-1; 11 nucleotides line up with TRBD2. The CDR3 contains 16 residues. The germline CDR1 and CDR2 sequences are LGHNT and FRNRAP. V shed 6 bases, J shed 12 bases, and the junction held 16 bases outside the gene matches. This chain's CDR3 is CASGTYTSGGRLRQFF. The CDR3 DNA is TGTGCTAGTGGCACCTATACTAGCGGGGGACGTTTGCGGCAGTTCTTC. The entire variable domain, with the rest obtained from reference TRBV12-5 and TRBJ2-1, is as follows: DARVTQTPRHKVTEMGQEVTMRCQPILGHNTVFWYRQTMMQGLELLAYFRNRAPLDDSGMPKDRFSAEMPDATLATLKIQPSEPRDSAVYFCASGTYTSGGRLRQFFGPGTRLTVL.

The CDR3, as DNA: TGTGCCAGCAGCTTAGCGCGGGGGCCATCTAGTGAGCAGTACTTC. Translated: CASSLARGPSSEQYF. This chain links TRBV5-4 with TRBJ2-7; tentative D call: TRBD2 (7 bases). The germline V and J ends were trimmed by 2 bases and 7 bases, with 19 bases remaining between them. This CDR3 comprises 15 residues. CDR1 is SGHNT and CDR2 is YYREEE in the germline V gene (reference sequence). Full variable domain (missing parts from reference TRBV5-4 and TRBJ2-7): ETGVTQSPTHLIKTRGQQVTLRCSSQSGHNTVSWYQQALGQGPQFIFQYYREEENGRGNFPPRFSGLQFPNYSSELNVNALELDDSALYLCASSLARGPSSEQYFGPGTRLTVT.

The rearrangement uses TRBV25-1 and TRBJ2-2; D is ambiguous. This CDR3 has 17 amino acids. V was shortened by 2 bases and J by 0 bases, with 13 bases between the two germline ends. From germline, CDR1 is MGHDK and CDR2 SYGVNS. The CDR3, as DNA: TGTGCCAGCAGTGAAAATGTCCGTGGAGCGAACACCGGGGAGCTGTTTTTT. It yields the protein CASSENVRGANTGELFF.

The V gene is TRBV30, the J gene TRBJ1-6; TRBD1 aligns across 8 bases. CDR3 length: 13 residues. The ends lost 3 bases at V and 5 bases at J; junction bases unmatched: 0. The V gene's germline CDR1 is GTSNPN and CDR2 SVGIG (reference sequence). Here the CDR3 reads CAWSRGHNSPLHF. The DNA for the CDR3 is TGTGCCTGGAGCAGGGGGCATAATTCACCCCTCCACTTT.

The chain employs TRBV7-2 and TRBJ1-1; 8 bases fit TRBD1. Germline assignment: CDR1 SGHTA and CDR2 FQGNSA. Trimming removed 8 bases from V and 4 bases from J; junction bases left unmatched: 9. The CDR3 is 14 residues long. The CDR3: CASGPDRGSTEAFF. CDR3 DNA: TGTGCCAGCGGTCCCGACAGGGGCTCCACTGAAGCTTTCTTT.

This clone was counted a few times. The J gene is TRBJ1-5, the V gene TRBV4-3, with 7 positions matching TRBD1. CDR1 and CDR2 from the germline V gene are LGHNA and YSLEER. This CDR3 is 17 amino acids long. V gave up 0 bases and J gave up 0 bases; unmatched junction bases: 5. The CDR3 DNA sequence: TGCGCCAGCAGCCAAGATGGAACAGGGGTTAGCAATCAGCCCCAGCATTTT. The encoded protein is CASSQDGTGVSNQPQHF.

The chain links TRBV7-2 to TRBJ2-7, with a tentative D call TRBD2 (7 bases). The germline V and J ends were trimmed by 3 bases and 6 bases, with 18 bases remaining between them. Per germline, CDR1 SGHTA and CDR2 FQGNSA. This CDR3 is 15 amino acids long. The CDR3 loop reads CASSLKSGGASEQYF. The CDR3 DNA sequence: TGTGCCAGCAGCTTGAAGAGTGGGGGGGCGAGCGAGCAGTACTTC. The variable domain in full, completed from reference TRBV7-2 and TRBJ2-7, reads GAGVSQSPSNKVTEKGKDVELRCDPISGHTALYWYRQSLGQGLEFLIYFQGNSAPDKSGLPSDRFSAERTGGSVSTLTIQRTQQEDSAVYLCASSLKSGGASEQYFGPGTRLTVT.

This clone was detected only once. The DNA for the CDR3 is TGTGCCAGCAGTGTGAGGGGGACAGGGGGCGCATCCGGGGAGCTGTTTTTT. Translating gives CASSVRGTGGASGELFF. V is TRBV2 and J is TRBJ2-2; 12 bases are shared with TRBD1. CDR3 length: 17 amino acids. CDR1 SNHLY and CDR2 FYNNEI come from the germline V gene. Trimming cost V 4 bases and J 6 bases; bases outside gene matches: 9.

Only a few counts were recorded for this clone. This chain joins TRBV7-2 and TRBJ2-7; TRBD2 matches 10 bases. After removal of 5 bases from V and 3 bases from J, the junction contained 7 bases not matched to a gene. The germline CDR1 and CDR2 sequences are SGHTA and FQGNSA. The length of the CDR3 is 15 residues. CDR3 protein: CASSKRLAGNYEQYF. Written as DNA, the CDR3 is TGTGCCAGCAGCAAAAGACTAGCGGGTAACTACGAGCAGTACTTC.

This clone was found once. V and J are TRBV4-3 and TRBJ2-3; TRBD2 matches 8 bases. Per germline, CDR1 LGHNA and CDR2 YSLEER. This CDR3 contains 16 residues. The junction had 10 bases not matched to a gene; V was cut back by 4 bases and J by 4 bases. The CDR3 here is CASSRGTIGGADTQYF. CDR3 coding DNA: TGCGCCAGCAGCCGAGGGACTATCGGGGGGGCAGATACGCAGTATTTT.

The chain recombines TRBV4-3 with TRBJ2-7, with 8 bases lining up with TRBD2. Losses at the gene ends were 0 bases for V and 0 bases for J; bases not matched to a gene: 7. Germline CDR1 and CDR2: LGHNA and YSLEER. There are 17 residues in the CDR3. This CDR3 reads CASSQDTGGASSYEQYF. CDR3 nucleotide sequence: TGCGCCAGCAGCCAAGATACCGGGGGGGCCAGCTCCTACGAGCAGTACTTC.

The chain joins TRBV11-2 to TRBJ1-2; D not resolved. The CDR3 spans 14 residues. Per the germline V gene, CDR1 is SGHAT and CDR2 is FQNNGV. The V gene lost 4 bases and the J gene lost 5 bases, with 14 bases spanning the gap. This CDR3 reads CASSSVQWRYGYTF. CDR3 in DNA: TGTGCCAGCAGCTCAGTACAGTGGCGTTATGGCTACACCTTC.

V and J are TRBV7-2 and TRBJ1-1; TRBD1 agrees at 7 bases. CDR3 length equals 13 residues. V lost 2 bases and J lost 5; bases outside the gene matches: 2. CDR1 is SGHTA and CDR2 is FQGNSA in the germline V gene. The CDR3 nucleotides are TGTGCCAGCAGCTTAACAGGGGTAACTGAAGCTTTCTTT. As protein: CASSLTGVTEAFF.

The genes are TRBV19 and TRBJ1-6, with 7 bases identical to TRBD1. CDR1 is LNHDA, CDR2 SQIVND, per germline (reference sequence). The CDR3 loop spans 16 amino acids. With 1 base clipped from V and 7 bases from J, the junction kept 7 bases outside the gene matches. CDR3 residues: CASSIARGDINSPLHF. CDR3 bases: TGTGCCAGTAGTATAGCCAGGGGGGATATCAATTCACCCCTCCACTTT.